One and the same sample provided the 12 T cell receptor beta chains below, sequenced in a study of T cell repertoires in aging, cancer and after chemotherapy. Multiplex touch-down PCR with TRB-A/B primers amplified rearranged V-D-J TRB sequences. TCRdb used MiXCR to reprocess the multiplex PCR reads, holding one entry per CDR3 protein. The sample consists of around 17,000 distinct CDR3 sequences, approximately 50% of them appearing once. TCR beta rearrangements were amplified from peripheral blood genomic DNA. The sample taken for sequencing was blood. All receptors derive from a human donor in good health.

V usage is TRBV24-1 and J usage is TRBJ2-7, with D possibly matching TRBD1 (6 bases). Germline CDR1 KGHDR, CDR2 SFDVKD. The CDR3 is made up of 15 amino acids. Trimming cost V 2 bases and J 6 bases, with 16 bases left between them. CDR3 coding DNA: TGTGCCACCAGTGATTCCGGACAGTCCCTGGGCGAGCAGTACTTC. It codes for CATSDSGQSLGEQYF.

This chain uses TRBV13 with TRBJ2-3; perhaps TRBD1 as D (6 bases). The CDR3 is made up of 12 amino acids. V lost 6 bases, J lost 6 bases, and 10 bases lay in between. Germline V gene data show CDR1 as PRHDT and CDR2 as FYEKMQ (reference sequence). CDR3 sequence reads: CASSHRGDTQYF. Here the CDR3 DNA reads TGTGCCAGCAGTCATAGGGGGGATACGCAGTATTTT.

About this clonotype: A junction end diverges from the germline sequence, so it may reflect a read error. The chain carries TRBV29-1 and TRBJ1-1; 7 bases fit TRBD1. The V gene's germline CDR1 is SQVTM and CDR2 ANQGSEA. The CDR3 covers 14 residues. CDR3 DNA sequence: TGCAGCGTTGTCCCACAGGGGTTGAAAACTGAAGCTTTCTTT. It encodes CSVVPQGLKTEAFF.

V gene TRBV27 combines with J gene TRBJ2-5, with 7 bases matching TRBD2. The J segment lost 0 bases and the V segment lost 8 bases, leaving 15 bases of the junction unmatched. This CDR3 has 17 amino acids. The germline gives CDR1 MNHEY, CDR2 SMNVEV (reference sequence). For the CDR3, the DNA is TGTGCCAGCGTCATCCCGGGGGGAATATTTAACCAAGAGACCCAGTACTTC. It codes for CASVIPGGIFNQETQYF.

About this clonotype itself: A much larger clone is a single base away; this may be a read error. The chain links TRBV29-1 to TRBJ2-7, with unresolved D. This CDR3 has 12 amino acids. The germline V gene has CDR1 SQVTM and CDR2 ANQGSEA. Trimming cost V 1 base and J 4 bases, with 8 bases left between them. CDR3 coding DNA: TGCAGCGTTGAAGGACCCAAATACGAGCAGTACTTC. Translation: CSVEGPKYEQYF.

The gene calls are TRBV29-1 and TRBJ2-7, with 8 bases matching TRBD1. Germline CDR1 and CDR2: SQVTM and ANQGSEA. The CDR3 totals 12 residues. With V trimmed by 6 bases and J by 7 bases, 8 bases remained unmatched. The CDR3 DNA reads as TGCAGCGTGGGGGGACAGGTATATGAGCAGTACTTC. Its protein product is CSVGGQVYEQYF.

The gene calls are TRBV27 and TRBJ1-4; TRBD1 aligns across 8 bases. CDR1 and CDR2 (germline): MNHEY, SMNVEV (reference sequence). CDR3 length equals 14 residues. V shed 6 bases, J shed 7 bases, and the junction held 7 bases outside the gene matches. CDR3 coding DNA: TGTGCCAGCAGCTATACAGGGGGTGTTGAAAAACTGTTTTTT. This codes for CASSYTGGVEKLFF.

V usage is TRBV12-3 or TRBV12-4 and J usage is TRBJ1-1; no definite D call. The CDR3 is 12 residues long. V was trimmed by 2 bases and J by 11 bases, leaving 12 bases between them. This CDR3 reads CASSLRRVEAFF. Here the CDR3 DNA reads TGTGCCAGCAGTTTAAGGCGGGTGGAGGCTTTCTTT.

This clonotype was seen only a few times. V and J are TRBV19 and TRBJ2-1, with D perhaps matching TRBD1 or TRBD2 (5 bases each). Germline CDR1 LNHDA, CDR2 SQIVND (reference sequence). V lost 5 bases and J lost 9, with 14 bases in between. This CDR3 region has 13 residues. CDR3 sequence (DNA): TGTGCCAGTAGTGGGGGAATGTCCGGTGAGCAGTTCTTC. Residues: CASSGGMSGEQFF.

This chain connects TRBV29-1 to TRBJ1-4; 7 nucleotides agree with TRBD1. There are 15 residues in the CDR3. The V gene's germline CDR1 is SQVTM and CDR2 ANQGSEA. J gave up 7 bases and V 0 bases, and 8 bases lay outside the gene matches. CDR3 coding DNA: TGCAGCGTTGAAGACCGGACAGGACGGGGTGAAAAACTGTTTTTT. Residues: CSVEDRTGRGEKLFF. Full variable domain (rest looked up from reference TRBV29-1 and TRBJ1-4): SAVISQKPSRDICQRGTSLTIQCQVDSQVTMMFWYRQQPGQSLTLIATANQGSEATYESGFVIDKFPISRPNLTFSTLTVSNMSPEDSSIYLCSVEDRTGRGEKLFFGSGTQLSVL.

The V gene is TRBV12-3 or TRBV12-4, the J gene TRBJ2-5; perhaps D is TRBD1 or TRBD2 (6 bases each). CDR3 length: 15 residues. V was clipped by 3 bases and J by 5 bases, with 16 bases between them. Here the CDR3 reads CASSLGGGGAETQYF. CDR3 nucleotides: TGTGCCAGCAGTTTGGGGGGTGGGGGCGCGGAGACCCAGTACTTC.

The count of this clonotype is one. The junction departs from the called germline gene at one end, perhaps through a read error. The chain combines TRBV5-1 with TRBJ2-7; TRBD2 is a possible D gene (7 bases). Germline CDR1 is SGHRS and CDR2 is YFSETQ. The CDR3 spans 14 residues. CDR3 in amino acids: CASSLEGGTYERYF. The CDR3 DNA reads TGCGCCAGCAGCTTAGAGGGGGGGACCTACGAGCGGTACTTC.